Presented here are 10 T cell receptor beta chains from one specimen sequenced in a study of blood T cells in healthy people across ages (dated by TCRdb to 2013 to 2016). Library method: 5' RACE. The run used an Illumina HiSeq 2500. A second roughly 7 to 11 cycle PCR used a sample-barcoded 5' primer and a J-beta primer mix. The raw public data were reprocessed by TCRdb itself: fastp quality trimming at Q25, MiXCR clonotype calling, in-frame beta chains only. All rows with the same CDR3 protein become a single entry with the most common DNA and genes. In this sample the table shows about 900,000 distinct CDR3 sequences, around 48% of which occur a single time. Roughly 12% of the sample is in the top ten clones. Specimen: blood. The receptors shown here come from a man aged 25 to 40 in good health.

This chain links TRBV6-2 or TRBV6-3 with TRBJ1-1; maybe TRBD1 (5 bases). Germline V gene data show CDR1 as MNHEY and CDR2 as SVGEGT. The CDR3 runs to 16 residues. Trimming removed 5 bases at V and 0 bases at J, with 16 bases between. The CDR3 loop reads CASSPQGSSMNTEAFF. The CDR3 bases are TGTGCCAGCAGTCCTCAGGGAAGTTCAATGAACACTGAAGCTTTCTTT.

The rearrangement uses TRBV3-1 and TRBJ1-6; D uncertain. V shed 0 bases and J shed 0 bases, with 6 bases lying between them. Germline V gene lookup returns CDR1 LGHDT and CDR2 YNNKEL (reference sequence). The length of the CDR3 is 16 residues. The CDR3 region has the DNA TGTGCCAGCAGCCAAGAGGTGAGCTCCTATAATTCACCCCTCCACTTT. This gives the protein CASSQEVSSYNSPLHF.

This chain joins TRBV4-1 and TRBJ1-5; D not certain. The V and J ends lost 3 bases and 7 bases respectively, with 13 bases between them. CDR1 and CDR2 (germline): MGHRA, YSYEKL. The CDR3 contains 14 residues. The CDR3: CASSHTGTGQPQHF. CDR3 coding DNA: TGCGCCAGCAGCCATACGGGCACGGGGCAGCCCCAGCATTTT.

This sequence joins TRBV7-6 and TRBJ2-5; D is undetermined. The V and J ends lost 5 bases and 2 bases respectively, with 9 bases between them. CDR3 length: 13 residues. CDR1 is SGHVS, CDR2 FNYEAQ, per germline. The CDR3 spells CASSEELQETQYF. The CDR3 DNA is TGTGCCAGCAGCGAAGAGTTACAAGAGACCCAGTACTTC.

This clonotype appeared once. A much larger clonotype is one base distant, so this may be a read error. Because the CDR3's place on the DNA is in doubt, the DNA is left out and the CDR3 is given as listed by TCRdb. The J gene is TRBJ2-3, the V gene TRBV2; the table's D gene call, TRBD2, was not cross checked with the DNA. A total of 15 residues make up the CDR3, ends included. CDR1 and CDR2 (germline): SNHLY, FYNNEI. The chain's CDR3 is CASVGSGTATDTRYF.

The V gene is TRBV2, the J gene TRBJ2-5, with 8 nucleotides matching TRBD1. The CDR3 totals 16 residues. V was pared by 7 bases and J by 11 bases, with 21 bases of the junction left unmatched. Per the germline V gene, CDR1 is SNHLY and CDR2 is FYNNEI. CDR3 nucleotides: TGTGCCAGCATAGGTTCCCTGACAGGGGCGGTTCGGGAGCAGTACTTC. This gives the protein CASIGSLTGAVREQYF.

This clonotype was counted between two and nine times. The genes are TRBV24-1 and TRBJ2-7; D remains unclear. Trimming cost V 10 bases and J 2 bases, with 11 bases left between them. The CDR3 totals 12 residues. Germline V gene sequence: CDR1 KGHDR, CDR2 SFDVKD. CDR3 sequence (DNA): TGTGCCACTGCTGACACCGCCTACGAGCAGTACTTC. Its protein product is CATADTAYEQYF.

The V call is TRBV12-3 or TRBV12-4, the J call TRBJ2-6; 8 bases map to TRBD1. CDR3 size: 18 residues. J was trimmed by 0 bases and V by 3 bases; bases with no gene match: 7. This chain's CDR3 is CASSFGTGLSSGANVLTF. CDR3 nucleotide sequence: TGTGCCAGCAGTTTTGGGACAGGTCTTTCCTCTGGGGCCAACGTCCTGACTTTC.

The rearrangement joins TRBV14 to TRBJ1-2; unclear D gene. V lost 7 bases, J lost 5 bases, and 14 bases lay in between. CDR3 length equals 13 residues. Looked up from germline, CDR1 is SGHDN and CDR2 is FVKESK. DNA of the CDR3: TGTGCCAGCAACCAGACTACAGTGTATGGCTACACCTTC. Encoded protein: CASNQTTVYGYTF.

V usage is TRBV7-7 and J usage is TRBJ2-7, with D possibly being TRBD1 or TRBD2 (5 bases each). The CDR3 consists of 17 residues. V was cut by 1 base and J by 4 bases, with 20 bases left in between. Germline V gene data show CDR1 as SSHAT and CDR2 as FNYEAQ (reference sequence). CDR3 protein: CASSLEQTGQSLYEQYF. For the CDR3, the DNA is TGTGCCAGCAGCTTAGAACAAACGGGGCAGTCCCTTTACGAGCAGTACTTC.